Below, 8 T cell receptor beta chains from the same sample are listed, as sequenced in a study of blood T cells in healthy people across ages. PCR was performed a second time for about 7 to 11 cycles using a sample-barcoded 5' primer and a J-beta primer mix. TCRdb ran MiXCR on the 5' RACE reads and lists one entry per CDR3 protein. The sample records 650,000 or so distinct CDR3 sequences, over 40% being singletons. The sequencing input was blood. These receptors originate from a woman of 80 years or more in good health.

This clonotype occurred many times. The rearrangement joins TRBV20-1 to TRBJ2-1, with D possibly being TRBD1 (5 bases). Trimming cost V 5 bases and J 2 bases, with 10 bases left between them. CDR1 DFQATT and CDR2 SNEGSKA come from the germline V gene (reference sequence). The CDR3 length is 13 residues. The CDR3 reads CSAPRTTYNEQFF. Written as DNA, the CDR3 is TGCAGTGCTCCTCGGACAACCTACAATGAGCAGTTCTTC.

This rearrangement joins TRBV30 to TRBJ2-1, with D unclear. Germline V lookup: CDR1 GTSNPN, CDR2 SVGIG (reference sequence). The CDR3 extends over 11 amino acids. The ends were cut back, 1 base at V and 7 bases at J, with 5 bases in the middle. The CDR3 loop reads CAWSGRNEQFF. The CDR3 DNA reads TGTGCCTGGAGTGGGAGAAATGAGCAGTTCTTC.

This sequence joins TRBV20-1 and TRBJ2-7; D gene ambiguous. Trimming removed 1 base at V and 7 bases at J, with 17 bases between. Germline V CDR1 and CDR2: DFQATT, SNEGSKA (reference sequence). This CDR3 region has 14 residues. Written as DNA, the CDR3 is TGCAGTGCTAGAGGCACTCGCTCCTACAATGAGCAGTACTTC. It codes for CSARGTRSYNEQYF.

This clonotype was detected ten times or more. The chain joins TRBV29-1 to TRBJ2-2; 11 bases line up with TRBD2. The CDR3 is 15 residues long. CDR1 is SQVTM, CDR2 ANQGSEA, per germline. V shed 7 bases, J shed 0 bases, and the junction held 4 bases outside the gene matches. As DNA, the CDR3 is TGCAGCGCAGGGACTAGCGGCGCGAACACCGGGGAGCTGTTTTTT. Protein: CSAGTSGANTGELFF.

The V and J genes are TRBV11-2 and TRBJ1-1, with D possibly matching TRBD1 (5 bases). Per germline, CDR1 SGHAT and CDR2 FQNNGV. V was trimmed by 1 base and J by 8 bases, leaving 14 bases between them. The CDR3 consists of 14 residues. CDR3 residues: CASSLVAGLTEAFF. In nucleotides, the CDR3 is TGTGCCAGCAGCTTAGTGGCAGGGCTAACCGAAGCTTTCTTT.

For this clonotype: A much bigger clone sits one base away, suggesting this may be a read error. This chain joins TRBV29-1 and TRBJ2-1, with 12 bases lining up with TRBD1. J lost 10 bases, V lost 5 bases, and 9 bases had no gene match. CDR1 and CDR2 (germline): SQVTM, ANQGSEA. The CDR3 loop spans 14 amino acids. The CDR3 protein is CSVIRDRGREEQFF. CDR3 bases: TGCAGCGTTATCCGGGACAGGGGGCGGGAGGAGCAGTTCTTC.

Concerning this clonotype: A clone one base away is much larger, so this may be a read error. The rearrangement links TRBV6-6 to TRBJ2-1; the match to TRBD2 covers 7 bases. Looked up from germline, CDR1 is MNHNY and CDR2 is SVGAGI (reference sequence). This CDR3 region has 14 residues. Trimming took 5 bases from V and 8 from J; bases not matched to a gene: 9. The CDR3 is CASSAGLVGHEQFF. The CDR3, as DNA: TGTGCCAGCAGTGCTGGACTAGTTGGCCATGAGCAGTTCTTC.

The chain has TRBV3-1 and TRBJ2-3; D unclear. There are 14 residues in the CDR3. Germline V gives CDR1 LGHDT, CDR2 YNNKEL (reference sequence). Trimming stripped 0 bases from V and 0 bases from J, with 4 bases between. CDR3 in DNA: TGTGCCAGCAGCCAAGATCTGAGCACAGATACGCAGTATTTT. As protein: CASSQDLSTDTQYF.